These 28 T cell receptor beta chains share one sample of origin, sequenced in a study of radiotherapy plus CTLA-4 blockade in lung cancer. Clones were sequenced by immunoSEQ multiplex PCR, and TCRdb holds only the in-frame ones, with some missing. The sample carries approximately 94,000 clones, approximately 78% recorded once. Sequenced material: peripheral blood, taken from a patient treated with radiotherapy plus ipilimumab. These TCRs come from a human donor with non-small cell lung cancer that progressed on radiotherapy plus ipilimumab.

This chain uses TRBV5-4 with TRBJ2-5, with TRBD2 matching over 8 bases. Germline V gene data show CDR1 as SGHNT and CDR2 as YYREEE (reference sequence). V shed 4 bases, J shed 3 bases, and the junction held 8 bases outside the gene matches. This CDR3 is 15 amino acids long. The CDR3 bases are TGTGCCAGCAGCCCCGGGGGGGGCGTGAAAGAGACCCAGTACTTC. Translating gives CASSPGGGVKETQYF.

The CDR3 bases are TGTGCCAGCAGTTTTGAGGGAAACTATGGCTACACCTTC. Amino acids: CASSFEGNYGYTF. The rearrangement links TRBV27 to TRBJ1-2; no firm D call. Germline-derived CDR1 and CDR2 are MNHEY and SMNVEV (reference sequence). The length of the CDR3 is 13 residues. With 3 bases removed from V and 2 bases from J, the gap between germline ends came to 7 bases.

The J gene is TRBJ2-1, the V gene TRBV5-6; a weak D match, TRBD2 (6 bases). The CDR3 has 16 amino acids. The V end was cut by 3 bases, the J end by 5 bases, with 18 bases between. Per the germline V gene, CDR1 is SGHDT and CDR2 is YYEEEE. The CDR3 DNA follows: TGTGCCAGCAGCTCCGTCCGGGAGAATTGGCACAATGAGCAGTTCTTC. Residues: CASSSVRENWHNEQFF.

This clone has a handful of counts. This chain links TRBV7-8 with TRBJ1-3, with no clear D. The CDR3 has 14 residues. V was pared by 2 bases and J by 0 bases, with 5 bases between. CDR1 is SGHVS and CDR2 is FQNEAQ in the germline V gene. The CDR3 spells CASSLSVSGNTIYF. CDR3 nucleotides: TGTGCCAGCAGCTTATCAGTCTCTGGAAACACCATATATTTT.

This rearrangement joins TRBV11-2 to TRBJ2-2, with a possible D match to TRBD1 (6 bases). This CDR3 comprises 17 residues. Trimming shortened V by 1 base and J by 1 base, and 13 bases separated the two germline ends. The germline V gene has CDR1 SGHAT and CDR2 FQNNGV. As DNA, the CDR3 is TGTGCCAGCAGCTTAGTAGGCCAGGGGCTGAACACCGGGGAGCTGTTTTTT. Protein sequence: CASSLVGQGLNTGELFF.

J is TRBJ2-3 and V is TRBV4-1, with 7 bases identical to TRBD2. In germline, CDR1 is MGHRA, CDR2 YSYEKL. The junction had 7 bases not matched to a gene; V was cut back by 1 base and J by 0 bases. The CDR3 extends over 17 amino acids. DNA of the CDR3: TGCGCCAGCAGCCAAGGTCCTAGCGGTACTAGCACAGATACGCAGTATTTT. This sequence encodes CASSQGPSGTSTDTQYF.

The chain links TRBV6-5 to TRBJ2-7; D gene unclear. The V end was cut by 0 bases, the J end by 2 bases, with 11 bases between. Germline CDR1 and CDR2: MNHEY and SVGAGI. This CDR3 is 15 amino acids long. CDR3 in DNA: TGTGCCAGCAGTTACTCGAGGCTCCTACCCTACGAGCAGTACTTC. It codes for CASSYSRLLPYEQYF.

This chain links TRBV29-1 with TRBJ2-1, with 16 bases lining up with TRBD2. CDR3 size: 17 residues. Germline values: CDR1 SQVTM, CDR2 ANQGSEA. V lost 6 bases and J lost 4; bases outside the gene matches: 9. The CDR3 loop is CSVGGGLAGGPYNEQFF. The CDR3 DNA is TGCAGCGTCGGGGGGGGACTAGCGGGAGGGCCTTACAATGAGCAGTTCTTC.

The chain combines TRBV6-1 with TRBJ2-7; 7 bases are a match to TRBD1. Germline V gives CDR1 MNHNS, CDR2 SASEGT. The CDR3 loop spans 15 amino acids. J gave up 9 bases and V 8 bases, and 19 bases lay outside the gene matches. The CDR3 loop reads CASGAGTAQFHVQYF. Written as DNA, the CDR3 is TGTGCCAGCGGTGCAGGGACAGCCCAATTTCATGTGCAGTACTTC.

As DNA, the CDR3 is TGCAGCGTCATAACAGGGCACGCGGGTATAGGCTACACCTTC. As protein: CSVITGHAGIGYTF. The chain carries TRBV29-1 and TRBJ1-2; possibly TRBD1 for D (6 bases). The CDR3 spans 14 residues. The V and J ends lost 6 bases and 8 bases respectively, with 22 bases between them. Germline CDR1 is SQVTM and CDR2 is ANQGSEA. Drawing the rest from reference TRBV29-1 and TRBJ1-2, the complete variable domain is SAVISQKPSRDICQRGTSLTIQCQVDSQVTMMFWYRQQPGQSLTLIATANQGSEATYESGFVIDKFPISRPNLTFSTLTVSNMSPEDSSIYLCSVITGHAGIGYTFGSGTRLTVV.

This clone was observed a single time. This rearrangement joins TRBV5-1 to TRBJ2-3, with D possibly TRBD2 on 5 matching bases. V was shortened by 3 bases and J by 0 bases, with 14 bases between the two germline ends. There are 16 residues in the CDR3. Per germline, CDR1 SGHRS and CDR2 YFSETQ. CDR3 sequence: CASSSGRGHSTDTQYF. CDR3 nucleotide sequence: TGCGCCAGCAGCTCGGGTCGAGGGCACAGCACAGATACGCAGTATTTT.

This chain connects TRBV27 to TRBJ2-3, with TRBD2 matching over 12 bases. The germline gives CDR1 MNHEY, CDR2 SMNVEV (reference sequence). V lost 6 bases, J lost 1 base, and 5 bases stayed unmatched. CDR3 length: 16 residues. CDR3 residues: CASSVLAGGRTDTQYF. The CDR3 nucleotides read TGTGCCAGCAGCGTACTAGCGGGAGGACGCACAGATACGCAGTATTTT.

The rearrangement links TRBV11-2 to TRBJ2-7; TRBD2 is a possible D gene (6 bases). Germline CDR1 SGHAT, CDR2 FQNNGV. This CDR3 is built from 13 residues. Trimming cost V 5 bases and J 3 bases, with 11 bases left between them. CDR3 in DNA: TGTGCCAGCAGCCCCGTGGGGGGCTACGAGCAGTACTTC. Protein product: CASSPVGGYEQYF.

The chain recombines TRBV19 with TRBJ1-5; D possibly corresponds to TRBD1 (5 bases). Germline V lookup: CDR1 LNHDA, CDR2 SQIVND (reference sequence). The CDR3 contains 14 residues. Trimming took 6 bases from V and 3 from J, leaving 12 bases between them. CDR3 loop: CASRQAAYNQPQHF. CDR3 nucleotide sequence: TGTGCCAGTAGACAGGCGGCTTACAATCAGCCCCAGCATTTT.

The J gene is TRBJ2-7, the V gene TRBV5-1; TRBD2 is a possible D gene (5 bases). The CDR3 covers 14 residues. Germline CDR1 and CDR2: SGHRS and YFSETQ. The V gene lost 0 bases and the J gene lost 5 bases, with 12 bases spanning the gap. The CDR3 nucleotides read TGCGCCAGCAGCTTGGAAGGGAATAGCGACGAGCAGTACGTC. Encoded protein: CASSLEGNSDEQYV.

CDR3 protein: CASSLTLLSNEQYF. The DNA of the CDR3 is TGCGCCAGCAGCTTAACCCTACTGTCAAACGAGCAGTACTTC. The chain links TRBV5-1 to TRBJ2-7, with D unresolved. The CDR3 is 14 amino acids. Germline values: CDR1 SGHRS, CDR2 YFSETQ. Between the trimmed V and J ends, which lost 2 bases and 5 bases, there was a span of 14 bases.

V usage is TRBV5-4 and J usage is TRBJ2-1, with TRBD1 matching over 7 bases. The V gene end was trimmed by 0 bases and the J gene end by 6 bases; junction bases not matched to a gene: 6. This CDR3 comprises 15 residues. CDR1 SGHNT and CDR2 YYREEE come from the germline V gene (reference sequence). The CDR3 loop is CASSLDQQGFNEQFF. The CDR3 DNA is TGTGCCAGCAGCTTGGACCAACAGGGGTTCAATGAGCAGTTCTTC.

The rearrangement links TRBV28 to TRBJ1-2, with a weak D call TRBD1 (5 bases). V was cut by 6 bases and J by 4 bases, with 24 bases left in between. The CDR3 length is 17 residues. Germline lookup yields CDR1 MDHEN and CDR2 SYDVKM. This chain's CDR3 is CASSLRQGGATIYGYTF. The CDR3 DNA reads TGTGCCAGCAGCTTGAGGCAGGGCGGCGCTACGATCTATGGCTACACCTTC.

V is TRBV9 and J is TRBJ2-4, with 7 bases matching TRBD1. The CDR3 runs to 15 residues. The J segment lost 8 bases and the V segment lost 0 bases, leaving 8 bases of the junction unmatched. CDR1 SGDLS and CDR2 YYNGEE come from the germline V gene. In DNA, the CDR3 is TGTGCCAGCAGCGTAGAGGGGGCAGGGGCAGACATTCAGTACTTC. This encodes CASSVEGAGADIQYF. Full variable domain (rest looked up from reference TRBV9 and TRBJ2-4): DSGVTQTPKHLITATGQRVTLRCSPRSGDLSVYWYQQSLDQGLQFLIQYYNGEERAKGNILERFSAQQFPDLHSELNLSSLELGDSALYFCASSVEGAGADIQYFGAGTRLSVL.

The genes are TRBV28 and TRBJ1-1; D uncertain. V dropped 5 bases and J dropped 0 bases, with 13 bases sitting between them. There are 15 residues in the CDR3. Looked up from germline, CDR1 is MDHEN and CDR2 is SYDVKM. CDR3 amino acids: CASSPPNLMNTEAFF. The CDR3 coding sequence is TGTGCCAGCAGTCCGCCGAACCTAATGAACACTGAAGCTTTCTTT.

A few counts support this clone. This chain uses TRBV7-6 with TRBJ2-3, with D uncertain. The germline V and J ends were trimmed by 7 bases and 1 base, with 6 bases remaining between them. The germline CDR1 and CDR2 sequences are SGHVS and FNYEAQ. The length of the CDR3 is 12 residues. CDR3: CASTAGTDTQYF. The CDR3 bases are TGTGCCAGCACCGCGGGCACAGATACGCAGTATTTT.

This clone was counted between two and nine times. The chain carries TRBV19 and TRBJ1-5, with 9 bases fitting TRBD1. The CDR3 totals 15 residues. V trimming: 7 bases; J trimming: 1 base; junction bases outside the gene matches: 5. Germline V lookup: CDR1 LNHDA, CDR2 SQIVND (reference sequence). The CDR3 reads CASTMTGGSNQPQHF. CDR3 DNA sequence: TGTGCCAGTACTATGACAGGGGGAAGCAATCAGCCCCAGCATTTT. The full variable domain, completed using reference TRBV19 and TRBJ1-5, is DGGITQSPKYLFRKEGQNVTLSCEQNLNHDAMYWYRQDPGQGLRLIYYSQIVNDFQKGDIAEGYSVSREKKESFPLTVTSAQKNPTAFYLCASTMTGGSNQPQHFGDGTRLSIL.

The rearrangement links TRBV27 to TRBJ2-7, with a tentative D call TRBD1 (6 bases). With 7 bases removed from V and 1 base from J, the gap between germline ends came to 14 bases. The CDR3 totals 14 residues. CDR1 is MNHEY, CDR2 SMNVEV, per germline (reference sequence). For the CDR3, the DNA is TGTGCCAGCAATCACCAAGGACAGTCCTACGAGCAGTACTTC. Translating it yields CASNHQGQSYEQYF.

V gene TRBV4-1 combines with J gene TRBJ2-2; TRBD1 agrees at 9 bases. The CDR3 spans 15 residues. V was pared by 4 bases and J by 4 bases, with 4 bases of the junction left unmatched. CDR1 MGHRA and CDR2 YSYEKL come from the germline V gene. In DNA form, the CDR3 reads TGCGCCAGCAGCCTCCCGGGACAGGGCACCGGGGAGCTGTTTTTT. This encodes CASSLPGQGTGELFF.

The rearrangement links TRBV9 to TRBJ2-5; D possibly corresponds to TRBD1 (5 bases). The CDR3 spans 15 residues. Germline lookup yields CDR1 SGDLS and CDR2 YYNGEE. Trimming removed 3 bases from V and 0 bases from J, with 12 bases in between. The CDR3 nucleotides read TGTGCCAGCAGCGGCCCAGGGATAGACCAAGAGACCCAGTACTTC. Residues: CASSGPGIDQETQYF.

V is TRBV15 and J is TRBJ2-2; D is undetermined. CDR3 size: 12 residues. Deletions cut 1 base from V and 6 bases from J, with 3 bases between. Germline V gene data show CDR1 as LNHNV and CDR2 as YYDKDF (reference sequence). CDR3 region: CATSRVPGELFF. The CDR3 DNA reads as TGTGCCACCAGCAGAGTGCCCGGGGAGCTGTTTTTT.

This chain links TRBV28 with TRBJ2-5; D ambiguous. The J call may be incorrect, as the DNA end agrees better with TRBJ2-7. The germline V gene encodes CDR1 MDHEN and CDR2 SYDVKM. The CDR3 covers 12 residues. The CDR3 sequence: CASSLVRYEQYF. For the CDR3, the DNA is TGTGCCAGCAGTTTAGTTCGCTACGAGCAGTACTTC.

The J gene is TRBJ1-2, the V gene TRBV19; D unresolved. V was clipped by 6 bases and J by 2 bases, with 13 bases between them. Germline CDR1 is LNHDA and CDR2 is SQIVND (reference sequence). CDR3 length: 14 amino acids. The CDR3 DNA follows: TGTGCCAGTAGGGGCATCCGCGACAACTATGGCTACACCTTC. This codes for CASRGIRDNYGYTF. Complete variable domain (other parts from reference TRBV19 and TRBJ1-2): DGGITQSPKYLFRKEGQNVTLSCEQNLNHDAMYWYRQDPGQGLRLIYYSQIVNDFQKGDIAEGYSVSREKKESFPLTVTSAQKNPTAFYLCASRGIRDNYGYTFGSGTRLTVV.